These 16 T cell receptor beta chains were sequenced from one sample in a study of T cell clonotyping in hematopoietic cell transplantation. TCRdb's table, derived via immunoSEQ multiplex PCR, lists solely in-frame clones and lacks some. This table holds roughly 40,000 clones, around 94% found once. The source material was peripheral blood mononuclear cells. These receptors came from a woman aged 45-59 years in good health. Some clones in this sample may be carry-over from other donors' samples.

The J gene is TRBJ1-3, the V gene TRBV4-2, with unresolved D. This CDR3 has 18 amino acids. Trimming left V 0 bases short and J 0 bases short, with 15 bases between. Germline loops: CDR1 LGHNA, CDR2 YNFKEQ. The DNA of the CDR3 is TGTGCCAGCAGCCAAGAATGGGGTTCCTTTAGCTCTGGAAACACCATATATTTT. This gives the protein CASSQEWGSFSSGNTIYF.

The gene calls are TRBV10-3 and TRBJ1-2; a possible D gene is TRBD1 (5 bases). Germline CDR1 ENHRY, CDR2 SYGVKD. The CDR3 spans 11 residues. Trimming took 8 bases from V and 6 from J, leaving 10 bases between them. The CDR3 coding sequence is TGTGCCATCTTCGGAGGGGATGGCTACACCTTC. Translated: CAIFGGDGYTF.

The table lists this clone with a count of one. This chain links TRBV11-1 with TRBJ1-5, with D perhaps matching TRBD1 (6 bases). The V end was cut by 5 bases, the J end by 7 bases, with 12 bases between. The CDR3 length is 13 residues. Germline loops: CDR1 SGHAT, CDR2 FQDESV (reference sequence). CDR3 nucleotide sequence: TGTGCCAGCAGCCCAGGGGTGAGCCAGCCCCAGCATTTT. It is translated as CASSPGVSQPQHF. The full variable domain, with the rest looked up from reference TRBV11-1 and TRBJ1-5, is EAEVAQSPRYKITEKSQAVAFWCDPISGHATLYWYRQILGQGPELLVQFQDESVVDDSQLPKDRFSAERLKGVDSTLKIQPAELGDSAMYLCASSPGVSQPQHFGDGTRLSIL.

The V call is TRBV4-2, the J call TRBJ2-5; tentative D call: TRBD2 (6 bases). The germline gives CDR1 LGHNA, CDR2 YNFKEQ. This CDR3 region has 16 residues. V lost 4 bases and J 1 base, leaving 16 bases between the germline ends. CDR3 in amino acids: CASSRRRGGSQETQYF. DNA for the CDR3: TGTGCCAGCAGCCGACGGAGGGGCGGTAGCCAAGAGACCCAGTACTTC.

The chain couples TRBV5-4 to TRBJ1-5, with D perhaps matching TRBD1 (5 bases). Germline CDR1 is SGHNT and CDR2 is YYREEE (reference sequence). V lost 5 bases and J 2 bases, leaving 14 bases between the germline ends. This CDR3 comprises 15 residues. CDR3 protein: CASRPRGEGNQPQHF. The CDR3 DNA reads TGTGCCAGCAGGCCCCGGGGGGAGGGCAATCAGCCCCAGCATTTT.

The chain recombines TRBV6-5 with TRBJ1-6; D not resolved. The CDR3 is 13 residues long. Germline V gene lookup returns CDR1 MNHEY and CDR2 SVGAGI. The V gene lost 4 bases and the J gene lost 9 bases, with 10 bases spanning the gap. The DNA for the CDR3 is TGTGCCAGCAGTTCCAATTGGGCTTCACCCCTCCACTTT. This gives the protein CASSSNWASPLHF.

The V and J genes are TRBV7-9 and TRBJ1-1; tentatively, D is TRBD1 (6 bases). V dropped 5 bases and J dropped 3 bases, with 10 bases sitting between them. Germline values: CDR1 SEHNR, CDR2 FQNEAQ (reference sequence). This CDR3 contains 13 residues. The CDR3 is CASSAGQHTEAFF. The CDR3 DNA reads TGTGCCAGCAGCGCCGGACAGCACACTGAAGCTTTCTTT.

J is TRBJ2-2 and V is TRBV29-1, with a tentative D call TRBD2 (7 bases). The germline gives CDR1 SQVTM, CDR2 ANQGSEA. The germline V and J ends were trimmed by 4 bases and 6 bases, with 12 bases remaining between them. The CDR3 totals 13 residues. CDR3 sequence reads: CSVGGGRSGELFF. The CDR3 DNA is TGCAGCGTTGGGGGGGGGCGATCCGGGGAGCTGTTTTTT.

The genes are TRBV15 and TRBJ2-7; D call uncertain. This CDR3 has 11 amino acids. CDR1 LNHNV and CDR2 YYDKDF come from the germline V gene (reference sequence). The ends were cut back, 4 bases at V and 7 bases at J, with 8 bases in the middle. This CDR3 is CATSTGSEQYF. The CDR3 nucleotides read TGTGCCACCAGCACAGGATCTGAGCAGTACTTC.

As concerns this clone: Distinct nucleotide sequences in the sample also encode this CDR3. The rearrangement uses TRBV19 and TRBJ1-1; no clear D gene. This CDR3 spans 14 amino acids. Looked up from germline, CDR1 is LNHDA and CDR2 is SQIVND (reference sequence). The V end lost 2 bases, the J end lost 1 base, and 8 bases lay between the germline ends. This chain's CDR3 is CASSIRAGNTEAFF. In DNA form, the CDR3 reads TGTGCCAGTAGTATACGTGCGGGGAACACTGAAGCTTTCTTT.

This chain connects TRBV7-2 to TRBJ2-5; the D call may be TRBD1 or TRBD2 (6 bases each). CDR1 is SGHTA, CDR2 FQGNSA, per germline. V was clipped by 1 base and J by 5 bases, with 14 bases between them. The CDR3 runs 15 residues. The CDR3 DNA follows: TGTGCCAGCAGCTTAGTCGGGGGCTCTGGGGAGACCCAGTACTTC. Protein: CASSLVGGSGETQYF.

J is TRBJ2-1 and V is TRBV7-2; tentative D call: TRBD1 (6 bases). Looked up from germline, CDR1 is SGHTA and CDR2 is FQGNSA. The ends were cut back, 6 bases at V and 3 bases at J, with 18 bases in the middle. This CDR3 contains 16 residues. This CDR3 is CASSPPGHQNYNEQFF. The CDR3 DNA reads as TGTGCCAGCAGTCCTCCGGGACACCAAAACTACAATGAGCAGTTCTTC.

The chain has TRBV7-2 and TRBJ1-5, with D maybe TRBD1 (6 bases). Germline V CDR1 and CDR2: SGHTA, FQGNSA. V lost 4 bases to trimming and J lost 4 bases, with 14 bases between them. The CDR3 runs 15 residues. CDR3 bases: TGTGCCAGCAGCTCACAGACAGGCATTAATCAGCCCCAGCATTTT. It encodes CASSSQTGINQPQHF.

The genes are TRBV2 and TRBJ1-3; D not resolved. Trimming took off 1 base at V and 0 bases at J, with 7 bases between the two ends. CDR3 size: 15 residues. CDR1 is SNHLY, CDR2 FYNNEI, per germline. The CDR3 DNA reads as TGTGCCAGCAGTGAAGGGCTCCTCTCTGGAAACACCATATATTTT. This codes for CASSEGLLSGNTIYF. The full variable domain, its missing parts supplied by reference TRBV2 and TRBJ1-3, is EPEVTQTPSHQVTQMGQEVILRCVPISNHLYFYWYRQILGQKVEFLVSFYNNEISEKSEIFDDQFSVERPDGSNFTLKIRSTKLEDSAMYFCASSEGLLSGNTIYFGEGSWLTVV.

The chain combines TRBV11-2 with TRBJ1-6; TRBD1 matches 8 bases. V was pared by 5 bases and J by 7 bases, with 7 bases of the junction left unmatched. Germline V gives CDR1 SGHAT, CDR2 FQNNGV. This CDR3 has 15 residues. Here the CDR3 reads CASSNDRGGNSPLHF. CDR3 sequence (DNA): TGTGCCAGCAGCAACGACAGGGGCGGAAATTCACCCCTCCACTTT. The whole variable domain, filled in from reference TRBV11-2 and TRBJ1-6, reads EAGVAQSPRYKIIEKRQSVAFWCNPISGHATLYWYQQILGQGPKLLIQFQNNGVVDDSQLPKDRFSAERLKGVDSTLKIQPAKLEDSAVYLCASSNDRGGNSPLHFGNGTRLTVT.

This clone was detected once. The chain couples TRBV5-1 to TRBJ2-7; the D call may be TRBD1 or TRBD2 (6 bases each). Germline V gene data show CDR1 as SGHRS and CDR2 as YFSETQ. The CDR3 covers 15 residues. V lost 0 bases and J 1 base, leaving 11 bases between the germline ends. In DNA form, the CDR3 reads TGCGCCAGCAGCTTGGGCGGAGGGGGTTCCTACGAGCAGTACTTC. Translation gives CASSLGGGGSYEQYF.